This entry lists 28 T cell receptor beta chains sequenced from one sample in a study of identical twins. TCRdb redid the calling of the 5' RACE reads with MiXCR, one entry per CDR3 protein. The table has around 1.7 million distinct CDR3 sequences, about 31% seen once. The sample comprised cord blood. These receptors all stem from a newborn girl in good health.

The V call is TRBV4-1, the J call TRBJ1-2; 7 nucleotides line up with TRBD1. The CDR3 totals 15 residues. The V gene end was trimmed by 1 base and the J gene end by 6 bases; junction bases not matched to a gene: 8. From germline, CDR1 is MGHRA and CDR2 YSYEKL. Written as DNA, the CDR3 is TGCGCCAGCAGCCAAGTCGTGGCACAGGGGAATGGCTACACCTTC. Translated: CASSQVVAQGNGYTF.

Many counts were recorded for this clonotype. The CDR3: CASSFVPSVETQYF. The CDR3 nucleotides are TGTGCCAGCAGTTTCGTGCCTAGCGTGGAGACCCAGTACTTC. The genes are TRBV27 and TRBJ2-5; maybe TRBD2 (6 bases). Germline V gene lookup returns CDR1 MNHEY and CDR2 SMNVEV (reference sequence). Trimming left V 3 bases short and J 5 bases short, with 13 bases between. The CDR3 consists of 14 residues.

The gene calls are TRBV25-1 and TRBJ1-6; D possibly corresponds to TRBD1 (5 bases). The CDR3 totals 12 residues. CDR1 and CDR2 (germline): MGHDK, SYGVNS. Trimming took off 8 bases at V and 10 bases at J, with 12 bases between the two ends. CDR3 sequence: CASGRVGSPLHF. The CDR3 bases are TGTGCCAGCGGCAGGGTAGGGTCACCCCTCCACTTT. Combining the CDR3 with reference TRBV25-1 and TRBJ1-6 gives the whole variable domain EADIYQTPRYLVIGTGKKITLECSQTMGHDKMYWYQQDPGMELHLIHYSYGVNSTEKGDLSSESTVSRIRTEHFPLTLESARPSHTSQYLCASGRVGSPLHFGNGTRLTVT.

This clonotype was recorded at least ten times. The chain couples TRBV11-2 to TRBJ2-3, with D possibly matching TRBD2 (6 bases). This CDR3 is built from 13 residues. V lost 5 bases, J lost 5 bases, and 11 bases lay in between. Germline assignment: CDR1 SGHAT and CDR2 FQNNGV. CDR3 DNA sequence: TGTGCCAGCAGCCCCGGGGACTTAGATACGCAGTATTTT. This translates into CASSPGDLDTQYF. Together with reference TRBV11-2 and TRBJ2-3, the CDR3 gives the full variable domain: EAGVAQSPRYKIIEKRQSVAFWCNPISGHATLYWYQQILGQGPKLLIQFQNNGVVDDSQLPKDRFSAERLKGVDSTLKIQPAKLEDSAVYLCASSPGDLDTQYFGPGTRLTVL.

This clonotype was seen more than once but under ten times. The chain joins TRBV25-1 to TRBJ2-7, with D possibly being TRBD1 (5 bases). Germline-derived CDR1 and CDR2 are MGHDK and SYGVNS. V shed 6 bases and J shed 2 bases, with 17 bases lying between them. The CDR3 is made up of 15 amino acids. The CDR3 spells CASSPPTVKTYEQYF. CDR3 sequence (DNA): TGTGCCAGCAGCCCTCCGACAGTGAAAACCTACGAGCAGTACTTC.

The genes are TRBV12-3 or TRBV12-4 and TRBJ1-2; D is unclear. The CDR3 extends over 15 amino acids. Trimming took 5 bases from V and 3 from J, leaving 16 bases between them. The CDR3, as DNA: TGTGCCAGCAGTGATCTTTTCGGTGCCCACTATGGCTACACCTTC. It is translated as CASSDLFGAHYGYTF.

This clonotype was found a few times. J is TRBJ2-7 and V is TRBV7-2, with a weak D call TRBD1 (6 bases). Trimming pared 1 base from V and 3 bases from J, leaving 13 bases between. Germline-derived CDR1 and CDR2 are SGHTA and FQGNSA. This CDR3 has 15 residues. The CDR3 DNA is TGTGCCAGCAGCTTAGTCGGGACACAGGACTACGAGCAGTACTTC. Encoded protein: CASSLVGTQDYEQYF.

This clonotype was seen more than once but under ten times. This sequence joins TRBV12-3 or TRBV12-4 and TRBJ2-3; 10 nucleotides align to TRBD2. After removal of 5 bases from V and 6 bases from J, the junction contained 20 bases not matched to a gene. The length of the CDR3 is 19 residues. CDR3 residues: CASSPPPPSLAGAPDTQYF. CDR3 DNA sequence: TGTGCCAGCAGTCCACCACCGCCGTCCCTAGCGGGGGCCCCGGATACGCAGTATTTT.

The gene calls are TRBV14 and TRBJ2-5, with TRBD1 matching over 8 bases. V trimming: 4 bases; J trimming: 11 bases; junction bases outside the gene matches: 18. CDR1 and CDR2 (germline): SGHDN, FVKESK. The CDR3 loop spans 16 amino acids. The CDR3 region has the DNA TGTGCCAGCAGCCCCGAGAGGGACAGGTTTAGGGATGAGCAGTACTTC. Amino acids: CASSPERDRFRDEQYF.

In its sample, this clonotype was seen a few times. The chain employs TRBV3-1 and TRBJ1-6, with 8 nucleotides matching TRBD1. This CDR3 spans 20 amino acids. The germline V gene has CDR1 LGHDT and CDR2 YNNKEL (reference sequence). Trimming at V came to 0 bases and at J to 5 bases, leaving 15 bases not matched to a gene. This chain's CDR3 is CASSQDGDRGSGYDNSPLHF. DNA for the CDR3: TGTGCCAGCAGCCAAGATGGAGACAGGGGATCCGGCTATGATAATTCACCCCTCCACTTT. Variable domain in full (rest from reference TRBV3-1 and TRBJ1-6): DTAVSQTPKYLVTQMGNDKSIKCEQNLGHDTMYWYKQDSKKFLKIMFSYNNKELIINETVPNRFSPKSPDKAHLNLHINSLELGDSAVYFCASSQDGDRGSGYDNSPLHFGNGTRLTVT.

The chain recombines TRBV5-5 with TRBJ2-2, with D perhaps TRBD1 (6 bases). V was trimmed by 0 bases and J by 4 bases, leaving 10 bases between them. CDR3 size: 15 residues. Germline V gives CDR1 SGHKS, CDR2 YYEKEE (reference sequence). This CDR3 reads CASSLVPGVTGELFF. CDR3 coding DNA: TGTGCCAGCAGCTTGGTGCCAGGGGTCACCGGGGAGCTGTTTTTT.

A few counts support this clonotype. The chain joins TRBV12-3 or TRBV12-4 to TRBJ2-5; 10 positions match TRBD2. This CDR3 is built from 16 residues. The ends lost 4 bases at V and 2 bases at J; junction bases unmatched: 7. In nucleotides, the CDR3 is TGTGCCAGCAGTTCCTGGCTAGCGGGGGAGCAAGAGACCCAGTACTTC. Its protein product is CASSSWLAGEQETQYF.

In the case of this clonotype: A read error may account for a junction end that differs from germline. This rearrangement joins TRBV9 to TRBJ2-7; TRBD2 agrees at 11 bases. The germline gives CDR1 SGDLS, CDR2 YYNGEE. There are 15 residues in the CDR3. The CDR3 sequence is CASSVAGGVTEEQYF. CDR3 DNA sequence: TGTGCTAGCAGCGTAGCGGGGGGGGTCACGGAAGAGCAGTACTTC.

The chain recombines TRBV11-2 with TRBJ2-3, with 8 bases fitting TRBD2. Germline V gene sequence: CDR1 SGHAT, CDR2 FQNNGV. The CDR3 has 15 amino acids. V lost 4 bases, J lost 8 bases, and 11 bases stayed unmatched. DNA of the CDR3: TGTGCCAGCAGCTCCGAGAGCGGGAGAAGGGTTACGCAGTATTTT. The encoded protein is CASSSESGRRVTQYF.

In the case of this clonotype: An end of the junction differs from the germline gene, which may be a read error. The chain employs TRBV20-1 and TRBJ2-2; 8 bases match TRBD1. The V gene's germline CDR1 is DFQATT and CDR2 SNEGSKA (reference sequence). The CDR3 contains 15 residues. CDR3 nucleotide sequence: TGCAGTGCTAGAGGGACAGGGTGGAACGCCGGGGAGCTGTTTTTT. Its translation is CSARGTGWNAGELFF.

The chain has TRBV5-6 and TRBJ2-1; 8 bases align to TRBD2. The germline V gene encodes CDR1 SGHDT and CDR2 YYEEEE. The CDR3 totals 18 residues. Unmatched junction bases numbered 11, after V lost 3 bases and J lost 0 bases. The CDR3 reads CASSSRRLASLSYNEQFF. CDR3 sequence (DNA): TGTGCCAGCAGCTCGAGGCGACTAGCGTCCCTCTCCTACAATGAGCAGTTCTTC.

About this clonotype: An end of the junction does not agree with germline; a read error may underlie this. This chain uses TRBV3-1 with TRBJ2-1; 8 bases match TRBD1. The CDR3 covers 15 residues. CDR1 is LGHDT and CDR2 is YNNKEL in the germline V gene (reference sequence). In DNA, the CDR3 is TGTGCCAACAGCCTGCGGACAGGGTGGCACAATGAGCAGTTCTTC. Encoded protein: CANSLRTGWHNEQFF.

V usage is TRBV20-1 and J usage is TRBJ1-2; the D is unclear. The CDR3 length is 14 residues. V lost 5 bases and J lost 2, with 15 bases in between. Germline V gene data show CDR1 as DFQATT and CDR2 as SNEGSKA (reference sequence). CDR3 in DNA: TGCAGTGCTGCGTCTTCGGGAGCGAACTATGGCTACACCTTC. Its translation is CSAASSGANYGYTF.

This clonotype has more than one count but fewer than ten. V and J are TRBV20-1 and TRBJ1-2; D possibly corresponds to TRBD1 (5 bases). The CDR3 is 14 amino acids. Trimming pared 3 bases from V and 5 bases from J, leaving 16 bases between. CDR1 is DFQATT and CDR2 is SNEGSKA in the germline V gene (reference sequence). CDR3 region: CSARTRGGSYGYTF. The CDR3 DNA reads TGCAGTGCTAGGACCCGGGGGGGGTCTTATGGCTACACCTTC.

This clonotype came up a few times. This rearrangement joins TRBV20-1 to TRBJ2-1; TRBD2 aligns across 7 bases. J was trimmed by 6 bases and V by 6 bases; bases with no gene match: 11. CDR1 is DFQATT and CDR2 is SNEGSKA in the germline V gene (reference sequence). CDR3 length equals 14 residues. CDR3 coding DNA: TGCAGTGCCGCCCGTTCACTAGCGAGCAATGAGCAGTTCTTC. Protein: CSAARSLASNEQFF.

V usage is TRBV27 and J usage is TRBJ2-2; D is uncertain. V dropped 2 bases and J dropped 7 bases, with 8 bases sitting between them. The CDR3 runs to 13 residues. The V gene's germline CDR1 is MNHEY and CDR2 SMNVEV (reference sequence). The CDR3: CASSLEFGGELFF. CDR3 coding DNA: TGTGCCAGCAGTTTAGAATTCGGCGGGGAGCTGTTTTTT.

The genes are TRBV7-2 and TRBJ2-1, with D unresolved. The CDR3 has 11 residues. Germline V gives CDR1 SGHTA, CDR2 FQGNSA. V lost 5 bases and J 13 bases, leaving 12 bases between the germline ends. Here the CDR3 reads CASSPRYFQFF. CDR3 sequence (DNA): TGTGCCAGCAGCCCCAGGTATTTTCAGTTCTTC.

The rearrangement uses TRBV7-9 and TRBJ2-1; perhaps TRBD2 as D (6 bases). Looked up from germline, CDR1 is SEHNR and CDR2 is FQNEAQ (reference sequence). This CDR3 region has 15 residues. Trimming cost V 4 bases and J 13 bases, with 23 bases left between them. CDR3 bases: TGTGCCAGCAGCTCCAAGAGGAGGGCCCAAGAGACCCAGTTCTTC. Protein: CASSSKRRAQETQFF.

This clonotype appeared a few times. The chain has TRBV10-3 and TRBJ2-1; the D is unclear. Germline V lookup: CDR1 ENHRY, CDR2 SYGVKD. The CDR3 is 12 residues long. V was pared by 1 base and J by 6 bases, with 4 bases between. This chain's CDR3 is CAISEFGNEQFF. The CDR3 DNA is TGTGCCATCAGTGAGTTCGGCAATGAGCAGTTCTTC.

This clonotype was seen more than once but under ten times. The chain has TRBV27 and TRBJ1-1; D is possibly TRBD1 (5 bases). This CDR3 is built from 15 residues. The germline CDR1 and CDR2 sequences are MNHEY and SMNVEV (reference sequence). V dropped 3 bases and J dropped 4 bases, with 15 bases sitting between them. This CDR3 is CASSFGTPTSTEAFF. The CDR3 DNA sequence: TGTGCCAGCAGTTTCGGGACTCCAACCAGCACTGAAGCTTTCTTT.

This clonotype was detected a few times. This chain connects TRBV3-1 to TRBJ1-2; D unresolved. The germline V and J ends were trimmed by 1 base and 0 bases, with 9 bases remaining between them. This CDR3 contains 15 residues. CDR1 and CDR2 from the germline V gene are LGHDT and YNNKEL (reference sequence). The chain's CDR3 is CASSQVFKANYGYTF. CDR3 nucleotide sequence: TGTGCCAGCAGCCAAGTGTTTAAGGCTAACTATGGCTACACCTTC.

The chain combines TRBV6-6 with TRBJ2-4; D perhaps matches TRBD2 (5 bases). Gene TRBJ2-5 matches the end of the DNA better, so the J call may be wrong. The CDR3 extends over 16 amino acids. Looked up from germline, CDR1 is MNHNY and CDR2 is SVGAGI (reference sequence). The CDR3, as DNA: TGTGCCAGCAGTTACCCGGGGTCCTCCGGGCAAGAGACCCAGTACTTC. Protein product: CASSYPGSSGQETQYF.

The chain uses TRBV10-3 and TRBJ2-3, with D perhaps TRBD1 (5 bases). Germline CDR1 is ENHRY and CDR2 is SYGVKD. The CDR3 extends over 15 amino acids. Trimming stripped 0 bases from V and 4 bases from J, with 11 bases between. The CDR3 DNA reads as TGTGCCATCAGTGAGTCCGCTAAGGGGTCAGATACGCAGTATTTT. The encoded protein is CAISESAKGSDTQYF.